These 27 T cell receptor beta chains originate from one sample sequenced in a study of blood T cell repertoires in COVID-19. Produced via immunoSEQ multiplex PCR; TCRdb's table is partial and in-frame only. Of under 300,000 clones detected, over 80% appear once; the ten largest clones hold around 2%. Sequenced: peripheral blood. These TCRs come from a man aged 25 to 40 who had recovered from COVID-19.

The chain links TRBV7-9 to TRBJ2-3; TRBD2 agrees at 7 bases. V gave up 7 bases and J gave up 3 bases; unmatched junction bases: 7. The CDR3 is made up of 14 amino acids. Germline lookup yields CDR1 SEHNR and CDR2 FQNEAQ (reference sequence). The CDR3 DNA reads as TGTGCCAGCAACCCTGGGGAGGGGACAGATACGCAGTATTTT. Its protein is CASNPGEGTDTQYF.

This chain uses TRBV28 with TRBJ1-5; 10 nucleotides agree with TRBD1. The CDR3 consists of 14 residues. The germline V gene encodes CDR1 MDHEN and CDR2 SYDVKM. Unmatched junction bases numbered 8, after V lost 11 bases and J lost 4 bases. DNA for the CDR3: TGTGCCGGTAGACGGACAGGGGGTAATCAGCCCCAGCATTTT. It translates to CAGRRTGGNQPQHF.

This sequence joins TRBV5-1 and TRBJ1-2; 7 bases align to TRBD1. After removal of 4 bases from V and 4 bases from J, the junction contained 7 bases not matched to a gene. The length of the CDR3 is 14 residues. Per the germline V gene, CDR1 is SGHRS and CDR2 is YFSETQ. For the CDR3, the DNA is TGCGCCAGCAGCAAGGAGGGACAGTCCTATGGCTACACCTTC. Translating gives CASSKEGQSYGYTF.

The rearrangement joins TRBV9 to TRBJ2-1, with 9 bases that match TRBD1. The V gene end was trimmed by 3 bases and the J gene end by 4 bases; junction bases not matched to a gene: 5. The CDR3 covers 15 residues. CDR1 and CDR2 from the germline V gene are SGDLS and YYNGEE. CDR3 protein: CASSGQGGPYNEQFF. Here the CDR3 DNA reads TGTGCCAGCAGCGGACAGGGGGGACCTTACAATGAGCAGTTCTTC.

The CDR3 loop is CASSLKDRPWYEQYV. The CDR3 nucleotides read TGTGCCAGCAGCCTCAAGGACAGGCCTTGGTACGAGCAGTACGTC. The rearrangement joins TRBV14 to TRBJ2-7; 7 bases line up with TRBD1. Germline-derived CDR1 and CDR2 are SGHDN and FVKESK. V was pared by 4 bases and J by 4 bases, with 10 bases of the junction left unmatched. The CDR3 is made up of 15 amino acids.

The chain carries TRBV3-1 (or the pseudogene TRBV3-2) and TRBJ2-3, with 7 bases aligning to TRBD1. The germline V gene encodes CDR1 LGHDT and CDR2 YNNKEL (reference sequence). Trimming at V came to 0 bases and at J to 5 bases, leaving 5 bases not matched to a gene. The CDR3 has 15 amino acids. The CDR3 loop reads CASSQDPTGVDTQYF. CDR3 in DNA: TGTGCCAGCAGCCAAGATCCAACAGGGGTAGATACGCAGTATTTT.

The chain combines TRBV3-1 (or the pseudogene TRBV3-2) with TRBJ2-1; a possible D gene is TRBD2 (7 bases). V was clipped by 7 bases and J by 7 bases, with 11 bases between them. The CDR3 sequence is 12 residues long. CDR1 and CDR2 from the germline V gene are LGHDT and YNNKEL (reference sequence). The CDR3 reads CASKGGGNEQFF. The CDR3 nucleotides read TGTGCCAGCAAAGGGGGAGGGAATGAGCAGTTCTTC.

The genes are TRBV7-2 and TRBJ2-1; TRBD2 agrees at 8 bases. CDR3 size: 14 residues. V lost 6 bases and J lost 6; bases outside the gene matches: 7. Germline assignment: CDR1 SGHTA and CDR2 FQGNSA. The chain's CDR3 is CASRITGGGNEQFF. The CDR3 DNA follows: TGTGCCAGCAGGATAACCGGGGGGGGCAATGAGCAGTTCTTC.

The chain couples TRBV28 to TRBJ2-2; D might be TRBD1 (6 bases). The CDR3 is 13 residues long. The V gene lost 5 bases and the J gene lost 4 bases, with 8 bases spanning the gap. CDR1 is MDHEN and CDR2 is SYDVKM in the germline V gene. CDR3 in DNA: TGTGCCAGCAGTACAGGGTTCACCGGGGAGCTGTTTTTT. The encoded protein is CASSTGFTGELFF.

The chain has TRBV7-9 and TRBJ1-4, with 7 bases that match TRBD1. The CDR3 loop spans 16 amino acids. V was pared by 5 bases and J by 7 bases, with 13 bases of the junction left unmatched. CDR1 and CDR2 (germline): SEHNR, FQNEAQ (reference sequence). The CDR3 DNA is TGTGCCAGCAGCCGAGACAGGGTGGGGACGGGTGAAAAACTGTTTTTT. This codes for CASSRDRVGTGEKLFF.

This clone was picked up a small number of times. The rearrangement uses TRBV28 and TRBJ1-1; 9 positions match TRBD1. Unmatched junction bases numbered 2, after V lost 6 bases and J lost 0 bases. The CDR3 contains 14 residues. The germline CDR1 and CDR2 sequences are MDHEN and SYDVKM. The CDR3 nucleotides read TGTGCCAGCAGGTGGGACAGGGTGAACACTGAAGCTTTCTTT. Translation: CASRWDRVNTEAFF.

This chain connects TRBV5-4 to TRBJ2-3; a weak D match, TRBD2 (5 bases). The CDR3 sequence is 14 residues long. V lost 3 bases to trimming and J lost 5 bases, with 13 bases between them. Looked up from germline, CDR1 is SGHNT and CDR2 is YYREEE (reference sequence). CDR3 sequence (DNA): TGTGCCAGCAGCTCTGGACTCCTGGGAGATACGCAGTATTTT. As protein: CASSSGLLGDTQYF.

CDR3: CASSEGQDLETQYF. The CDR3 DNA is TGTGCCAGCAGTGAAGGACAGGATTTGGAGACCCAGTACTTC. The rearrangement links TRBV25-1 to TRBJ2-5, with 7 positions matching TRBD1. Trimming took 2 bases from V and 5 from J; bases not matched to a gene: 5. Looked up from germline, CDR1 is MGHDK and CDR2 is SYGVNS. The CDR3 has 14 residues.

Regarding this clone: Within the sample, other DNA sequences also encode this same CDR3. This chain uses TRBV19 with TRBJ2-1, with 10 bases aligning to TRBD1. The V and J ends lost 1 base and 6 bases, in that order; junction bases with no gene match: 0. Per the germline V gene, CDR1 is LNHDA and CDR2 is SQIVND (reference sequence). The CDR3 has 14 amino acids. The CDR3 spells CASSIGTGGNEQFF. The CDR3 nucleotides read TGTGCCAGTAGTATAGGGACAGGGGGCAATGAGCAGTTCTTC.

The sample holds one count of this clone. V and J are TRBV4-1 and TRBJ2-7; 7 nucleotides line up with TRBD1. CDR3 length: 21 residues. Germline V lookup: CDR1 MGHRA, CDR2 YSYEKL. V lost 1 base and J lost 4; bases outside the gene matches: 25. CDR3 loop: CASSQVFHSPGTVGSRYEQYF. The CDR3 DNA follows: TGCGCCAGCAGCCAAGTCTTCCACTCACCCGGGACAGTGGGATCCAGGTACGAGCAGTACTTC.

This rearrangement joins TRBV6-5 to TRBJ1-1; D might be TRBD1 (5 bases). Germline V lookup: CDR1 MNHEY, CDR2 SVGAGI. The CDR3 loop spans 14 amino acids. Trimming shortened V by 6 bases and J by 4 bases, and 15 bases separated the two germline ends. In DNA form, the CDR3 reads TGTGCCAGCAGCCAAAGTGGGGCGACCACTGAAGCTTTCTTT. Translation gives CASSQSGATTEAFF.

This clone was seen just once. V usage is TRBV13 and J usage is TRBJ2-3; 7 bases agree with TRBD1. The germline V gene encodes CDR1 PRHDT and CDR2 FYEKMQ (reference sequence). The CDR3 extends over 20 amino acids. Losses at the gene ends were 3 bases for V and 0 bases for J; bases not matched to a gene: 18. The CDR3 sequence: CASSFTRGTEGDSSTDTQYF. CDR3 DNA sequence: TGTGCCAGCAGCTTCACAAGAGGGACAGAGGGAGACTCTAGCACAGATACGCAGTATTTT.

The J gene is TRBJ2-5, the V gene TRBV3-1 (or the pseudogene TRBV3-2), with D possibly TRBD2 on 7 matching bases. The V end was cut by 5 bases, the J end by 2 bases, with 15 bases between. This CDR3 has 15 residues. Germline-derived CDR1 and CDR2 are LGHDT and YNNKEL (reference sequence). Here the CDR3 DNA reads TGTGCCAGCAGCTGGGGGGGGGCGCTGCAAGAGACCCAGTACTTC. This translates into CASSWGGALQETQYF.

This clone occurred once. V and J are TRBV2 and TRBJ2-3; 15 nucleotides agree with TRBD2. This CDR3 is built from 18 residues. V was pared by 2 bases and J by 2 bases, with 5 bases of the junction left unmatched. Germline V gene lookup returns CDR1 SNHLY and CDR2 FYNNEI. CDR3 sequence: CASSELGTSGGNTDTQYF. The CDR3 DNA reads as TGTGCCAGCAGTGAATTGGGGACTAGCGGGGGGAACACAGATACGCAGTATTTT.

Details on this clone: The junction does not match germline at one end; this may be a read error. The V and J genes are TRBV15 and TRBJ2-2, with TRBD2 as a possible D gene (7 bases). CDR3 size: 12 residues. Germline loops: CDR1 LNHNV, CDR2 YYDKDF (reference sequence). The CDR3: CATGRDTGELFF. The CDR3 DNA reads as TGTGCCACCGGGAGGGACACTGGGGAGCTGTTTTTT. The variable domain in full, completed from reference TRBV15 and TRBJ2-2, reads DAMVIQNPRYQVTQFGKPVTLSCSQTLNHNVMYWYQQKSSQAPKLLFHYYDKDFNNEADTPDNFQSRRPNTSFCFLDIRSPGLGDTAMYLCATGRDTGELFFGEGSRLTVL.

The V call is TRBV28, the J call TRBJ2-6, with 7 bases lining up with TRBD1. The trim removed 5 bases at V and 0 bases at J, leaving 10 bases unmatched. CDR3 length: 18 residues. The V gene's germline CDR1 is MDHEN and CDR2 SYDVKM. This chain's CDR3 is CASSRNRDRFSGANVLTF. CDR3 sequence (DNA): TGTGCCAGCAGTCGAAACCGGGACAGATTCTCTGGGGCCAACGTCCTGACTTTC.

The rearrangement joins TRBV13 to TRBJ1-2, with a weak D call TRBD1 (5 bases). The V gene's germline CDR1 is PRHDT and CDR2 FYEKMQ (reference sequence). The CDR3 is 16 amino acids. Trimming stripped 3 bases from V and 2 bases from J, with 16 bases between. The CDR3: CASSLGGKSLNYGYTF. CDR3 bases: TGTGCCAGCAGCTTGGGGGGAAAGTCTTTAAACTATGGCTACACCTTC.

This clone was counted once. The chain combines TRBV12-5 with TRBJ1-3; 9 nucleotides agree with TRBD1. Germline loops: CDR1 LGHNT, CDR2 FRNRAP. After removal of 5 bases from V and 3 bases from J, the junction contained 11 bases not matched to a gene. The length of the CDR3 is 17 residues. CDR3 sequence (DNA): TGTGCTAGTGGTCCCGGGACAGGGTCAGGACTTGGAAACACCATATATTTT. It translates to CASGPGTGSGLGNTIYF.

The chain is built from TRBV5-6 and TRBJ1-2; D is undetermined. From germline, CDR1 is SGHDT and CDR2 YYEEEE. The CDR3 spans 12 residues. V lost 4 bases and J 3 bases, leaving 7 bases between the germline ends. CDR3 sequence (DNA): TGTGCCAGCAGCCCCGGGGACTATGGCTACACCTTC. Translating gives CASSPGDYGYTF.

The rearrangement joins TRBV6-5 to TRBJ1-5; 7 bases align to TRBD1. CDR1 is MNHEY, CDR2 SVGAGI, per germline. CDR3 length: 14 residues. The V and J ends lost 8 bases and 5 bases, in that order; junction bases with no gene match: 9. DNA for the CDR3: TGTGCCAGCGGATATGGGACAGAATATCAGCCCCAGCATTTT. Translating gives CASGYGTEYQPQHF.

The genes are TRBV10-3 and TRBJ1-3, with 7 bases lining up with TRBD1. J gave up 2 bases and V 9 bases, and 4 bases lay outside the gene matches. Germline CDR1 is ENHRY and CDR2 is SYGVKD. This CDR3 has 13 residues. This CDR3 reads CAIGQATGNTIYF. The CDR3 nucleotides read TGTGCCATTGGACAGGCTACTGGAAACACCATATATTTT.

This clone appeared a single time. This sequence joins TRBV12-3 or TRBV12-4 and TRBJ1-1, with 7 bases identical to TRBD1. The CDR3 extends over 13 amino acids. Germline trimming cut 6 bases from V and 4 bases from J; bases unmatched to any gene: 5. The CDR3 protein is CASRKTGPTEAFF. CDR3 DNA: TGTGCCAGCAGGAAGACAGGGCCCACTGAAGCTTTCTTT.